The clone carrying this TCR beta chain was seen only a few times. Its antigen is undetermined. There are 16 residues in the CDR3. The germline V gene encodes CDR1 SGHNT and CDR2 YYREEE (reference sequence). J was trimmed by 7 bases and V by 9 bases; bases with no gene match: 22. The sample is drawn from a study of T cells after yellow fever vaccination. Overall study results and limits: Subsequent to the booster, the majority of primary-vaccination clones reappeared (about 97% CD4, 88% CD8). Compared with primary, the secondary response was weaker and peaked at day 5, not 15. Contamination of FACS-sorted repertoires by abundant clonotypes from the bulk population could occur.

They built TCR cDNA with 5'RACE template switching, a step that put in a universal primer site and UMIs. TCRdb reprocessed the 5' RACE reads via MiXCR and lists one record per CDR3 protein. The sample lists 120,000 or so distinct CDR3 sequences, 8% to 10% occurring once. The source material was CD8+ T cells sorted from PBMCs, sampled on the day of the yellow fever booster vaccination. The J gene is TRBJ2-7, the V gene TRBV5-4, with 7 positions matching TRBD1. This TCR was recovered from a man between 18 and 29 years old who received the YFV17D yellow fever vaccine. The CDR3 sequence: CAIEDRPRRAREEQYF. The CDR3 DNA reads TGTGCCATCGAGGACAGGCCACGTAGGGCTCGAGAAGAGCAGTACTTC.